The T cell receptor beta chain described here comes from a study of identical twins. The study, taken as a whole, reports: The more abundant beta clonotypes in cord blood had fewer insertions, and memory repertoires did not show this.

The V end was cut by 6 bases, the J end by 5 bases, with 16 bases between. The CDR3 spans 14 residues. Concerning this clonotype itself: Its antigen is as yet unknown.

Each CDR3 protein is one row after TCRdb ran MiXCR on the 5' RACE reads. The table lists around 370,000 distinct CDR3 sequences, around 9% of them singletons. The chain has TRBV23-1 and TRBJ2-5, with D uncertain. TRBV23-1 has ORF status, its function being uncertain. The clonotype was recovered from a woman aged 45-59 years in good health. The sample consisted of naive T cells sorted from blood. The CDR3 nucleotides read TGCGCCAGCAGCCCGCACTCTGGTGGGGAGACCCAGTACTTC. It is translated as CASSPHSGGETQYF.